Each of the 24 T cell receptor beta chains below was sequenced from the same sample in a study of HIV-infected patients and healthy controls. Using its own MiXCR run on the 5' RACE reads, TCRdb lists one record per CDR3 protein. The data contain tens of thousands of distinct CDR3 sequences, around 17% of them singletons. Sequencing was performed on CD4+ T cells from blood. These receptors were collected from a human donor in good health.

This clonotype was seen at least ten times. The genes are TRBV6-6 and TRBJ1-3; the D gene is possibly TRBD1 (5 bases). Germline-derived CDR1 and CDR2 are MNHNY and SVGAGI (reference sequence). CDR3 length: 14 amino acids. Trimming cost V 6 bases and J 0 bases, with 9 bases left between them. The CDR3 DNA reads as TGTGCCAGCAGAACGACAGACTCTGGAAACACCATATATTTT. It is translated as CASRTTDSGNTIYF.

The gene calls are TRBV9 and TRBJ2-1; TRBD2 aligns across 9 bases. This CDR3 contains 16 residues. V shed 4 bases, J shed 2 bases, and the junction held 7 bases outside the gene matches. The germline gives CDR1 SGDLS, CDR2 YYNGEE. CDR3: CASSPRTSETYNEQFF. In DNA form, the CDR3 reads TGTGCCAGCAGCCCCCGGACTAGCGAGACCTACAATGAGCAGTTCTTC. The entire variable domain, with the rest obtained from reference TRBV9 and TRBJ2-1, is as follows: DSGVTQTPKHLITATGQRVTLRCSPRSGDLSVYWYQQSLDQGLQFLIQYYNGEERAKGNILERFSAQQFPDLHSELNLSSLELGDSALYFCASSPRTSETYNEQFFGPGTRLTVL.

The gene calls are TRBV12-2 and TRBJ1-4; the table's D call of TRBD1 was not tested on the DNA. TRBV12-2 is shown as a pseudogene. The CDR3 length is 17 residues. The CDR3: CASRLAPICGEGEELFF. DNA for the CDR3: TGTGCAAGTCGCTTAGCGCCGATCTGTGGGGAAGGGGAAGAACTGTTTTTT.

This clonotype was observed a few times. V usage is TRBV20-1 and J usage is TRBJ1-3; tentative D call: TRBD1 (6 bases). The CDR3 contains 15 residues. The ends were cut back, 0 bases at V and 4 bases at J, with 13 bases in the middle. Germline CDR1 is DFQATT and CDR2 is SNEGSKA (reference sequence). CDR3 in DNA: TGCAGTGCTAGAGACTCACGACAGGTCGGAAACACCATATATTTT. Protein product: CSARDSRQVGNTIYF.

The chain couples TRBV29-1 to TRBJ1-5; D may be TRBD1 (6 bases). Germline V gene data show CDR1 as SQVTM and CDR2 as ANQGSEA. V lost 4 bases, J lost 5 bases, and 12 bases lay in between. The CDR3 is 13 amino acids. In DNA, the CDR3 is TGCAGCGTTGCAGCAGGGGATTATCAGCCCCAGCATTTT. It encodes CSVAAGDYQPQHF.

Only a few counts were recorded for this clonotype. The chain links TRBV12-3 or TRBV12-4 to TRBJ1-1, with D uncertain. The CDR3 loop spans 12 amino acids. V was trimmed by 3 bases and J by 11 bases, leaving 13 bases between them. DNA of the CDR3: TGTGCCAGCAGTTTTCGGTACGATCTGGCTTTCTTT. Protein product: CASSFRYDLAFF.

The rearrangement links TRBV5-1 to TRBJ1-2, with a weak D call TRBD1 (6 bases). CDR1 is SGHRS and CDR2 is YFSETQ in the germline V gene. The CDR3 runs 16 residues. V was cut by 2 bases and J by 2 bases, with 16 bases left in between. DNA for the CDR3: TGCGCCAGCAGCTTCTCCCCAAAACAGGGCAACTATGGCTACACCTTC. It yields the protein CASSFSPKQGNYGYTF. The entire variable domain, with the rest obtained from reference TRBV5-1 and TRBJ1-2, is as follows: KAGVTQTPRYLIKTRGQQVTLSCSPISGHRSVSWYQQTPGQGLQFLFEYFSETQRNKGNFPGRFSGRQFSNSRSEMNVSTLELGDSALYLCASSFSPKQGNYGYTFGSGTRLTVV.

The sample holds a few counts of this clonotype. The chain's CDR3 is CAIMGGVRTDTQYF. DNA of the CDR3: TGTGCCATCATGGGCGGGGTGAGAACAGATACGCAGTATTTT. The chain is built from TRBV10-3 and TRBJ2-3, with a tentative D call TRBD2 (6 bases). CDR3 length: 14 residues. CDR1 ENHRY and CDR2 SYGVKD come from the germline V gene. Between the trimmed V and J ends, which lost 7 bases and 3 bases, there was a span of 14 bases.

This clonotype appeared a few times. The chain links TRBV5-1 to TRBJ2-3, with D tentatively TRBD2 (6 bases). The CDR3 runs 14 residues. The V end was cut by 2 bases, the J end by 5 bases, with 12 bases between. CDR1 and CDR2 (germline): SGHRS, YFSETQ. The CDR3, as DNA: TGCGCCAGCAGCTTTTCGGGGGACGGAGATACGCAGTATTTT. Its protein is CASSFSGDGDTQYF. Full variable domain (rest looked up from reference TRBV5-1 and TRBJ2-3): KAGVTQTPRYLIKTRGQQVTLSCSPISGHRSVSWYQQTPGQGLQFLFEYFSETQRNKGNFPGRFSGRQFSNSRSEMNVSTLELGDSALYLCASSFSGDGDTQYFGPGTRLTVL.

A note on this clonotype: Given a much more abundant clone one base away, this may be a read error. V gene TRBV18 combines with J gene TRBJ2-7; D call uncertain. CDR3 length equals 12 residues. Trimming removed 0 bases from V and 12 bases from J, with 12 bases in between. Per germline, CDR1 KGHSH and CDR2 LQKENI. CDR3 region: CASSPPQSVPYF. In nucleotides, the CDR3 is TGTGCCAGCTCACCACCGCAGTCGGTTCCGTACTTC.

This clonotype was observed at least ten times. The chain links TRBV29-1 to TRBJ2-3, with 10 bases matching TRBD2. The trim removed 7 bases at V and 2 bases at J, leaving 9 bases unmatched. The CDR3 totals 15 residues. In germline, CDR1 is SQVTM, CDR2 ANQGSEA. The CDR3: CSARTSGSYTDTQYF. DNA of the CDR3: TGCAGCGCTAGGACTAGCGGAAGTTACACAGATACGCAGTATTTT.

The genes are TRBV20-1 and TRBJ2-1, with 9 positions matching TRBD2. The CDR3 has 15 amino acids. Looked up from germline, CDR1 is DFQATT and CDR2 is SNEGSKA (reference sequence). The V segment lost 2 bases and the J segment 1 base; nucleotides outside the gene matches: 3. CDR3 bases: TGCAGTGCTAGACAGACTAGCGGATCCTACAATGAGCAGTTCTTC. It codes for CSARQTSGSYNEQFF.

The table lists this clonotype with a few counts. The V gene is TRBV15, the J gene TRBJ1-1, with D perhaps matching TRBD1 (6 bases). This CDR3 has 15 amino acids. Germline values: CDR1 LNHNV, CDR2 YYDKDF (reference sequence). The germline V and J ends were trimmed by 1 base and 2 bases, with 11 bases remaining between them. CDR3 in DNA: TGTGCCACCAGCAGAGGTACAGGGATAAACACTGAAGCTTTCTTT. Translation gives CATSRGTGINTEAFF.

This clonotype has more than one count but fewer than ten. V usage is TRBV11-3 and J usage is TRBJ2-7; D is uncertain. Trimming took off 5 bases at V and 2 bases at J, with 13 bases between the two ends. The CDR3 sequence is 14 residues long. CDR1 and CDR2 (germline): SGHNT, YENEEA. The CDR3 DNA follows: TGTGCCAGCAGCCCAACGTGGGGTACCTACGAGCAGTACTTC. It yields the protein CASSPTWGTYEQYF. Combining the CDR3 with reference TRBV11-3 and TRBJ2-7 gives the whole variable domain EAGVVQSPRYKIIEKKQPVAFWCNPISGHNTLYWYLQNLGQGPELLIRYENEEAVDDSQLPKDRFSAERLKGVDSTLKIQPAELGDSAVYLCASSPTWGTYEQYFGPGTRLTVT.

The rearrangement joins TRBV20-1 to TRBJ1-2, with 7 nucleotides matching TRBD1. Germline loops: CDR1 DFQATT, CDR2 SNEGSKA (reference sequence). V trimming: 6 bases; J trimming: 4 bases; junction bases outside the gene matches: 5. The CDR3 loop spans 12 amino acids. CDR3 bases: TGCAGTGCAAAGACAGGGCCCTATGGCTACACCTTC. As protein: CSAKTGPYGYTF.

This clonotype was seen at least ten times. The CDR3 nucleotides are TGCGCCAGCAGCTTGGACAGAAACACTGAAGCTTTCTTT. Protein product: CASSLDRNTEAFF. The gene calls are TRBV5-1 and TRBJ1-1, with D uncertain. This CDR3 region has 13 residues. Per germline, CDR1 SGHRS and CDR2 YFSETQ. V was shortened by 0 bases and J by 2 bases, with 5 bases between the two germline ends.

DNA of the CDR3: TGTGCCAGCAGCAGGCACCAAGAGACCCAGTACTTC. Translation: CASSRHQETQYF. This sequence joins TRBV21-1 and TRBJ2-5. TRBV21-1 is a pseudogene segment. The CDR3 runs 12 residues.

This clonotype was counted only a few times. The chain has TRBV28 and TRBJ2-7, with 12 bases identical to TRBD1. The V gene end was trimmed by 6 bases and the J gene end by 2 bases; junction bases not matched to a gene: 20. This CDR3 has 20 amino acids. Germline V lookup: CDR1 MDHEN, CDR2 SYDVKM. CDR3 bases: TGTGCCAGCAGCATCTCTACCCTCGTTGGGACAGGGGGCTTACCCTACGAGCAGTACTTC. Translating gives CASSISTLVGTGGLPYEQYF.

This clonotype has only a few counts. The chain links TRBV6-2 or TRBV6-3 to TRBJ2-1; D possibly corresponds to TRBD2 (5 bases). The CDR3 is made up of 16 amino acids. From germline, CDR1 is MNHEY and CDR2 SVGEGT. Trimming cost V 5 bases and J 0 bases, with 14 bases left between them. Written as DNA, the CDR3 is TGTGCCAGCAGTCCCCCTTTGGACTTCTCCTACAATGAGCAGTTCTTC. This gives the protein CASSPPLDFSYNEQFF.

This clonotype was counted at least ten times. This chain connects TRBV7-2 to TRBJ2-5; 8 nucleotides agree with TRBD2. The CDR3 length is 12 residues. Trimming cost V 5 bases and J 5 bases; bases outside gene matches: 1. Germline V gene sequence: CDR1 SGHTA, CDR2 FQGNSA. CDR3 amino acids: CASSRGGETQYF. Here the CDR3 DNA reads TGTGCCAGCAGCCGCGGGGGGGAGACCCAGTACTTC. Together with reference TRBV7-2 and TRBJ2-5, the CDR3 gives the full variable domain: GAGVSQSPSNKVTEKGKDVELRCDPISGHTALYWYRQSLGQGLEFLIYFQGNSAPDKSGLPSDRFSAERTGGSVSTLTIQRTQQEDSAVYLCASSRGGETQYFGPGTRLLVL.

This chain connects TRBV19 to TRBJ1-2; no clear D gene. The CDR3 is 12 residues long. The V gene lost 4 bases and the J gene lost 4 bases, with 7 bases spanning the gap. Germline CDR1 and CDR2: LNHDA and SQIVND (reference sequence). The CDR3 bases are TGTGCCAGTAGTACGAGGAGCTATGGCTACACCTTC. It yields the protein CASSTRSYGYTF.

The chain recombines TRBV7-9 with TRBJ1-1; no definite D call. The CDR3 spans 15 residues. Looked up from germline, CDR1 is SEHNR and CDR2 is FQNEAQ (reference sequence). Trimming stripped 5 bases from V and 0 bases from J, with 13 bases between. The CDR3, as DNA: TGTGCCAGCAGCCCCCCTGGTCGTATGAACACTGAAGCTTTCTTT. It is translated as CASSPPGRMNTEAFF.

This clonotype was observed a handful of times. The chain has TRBV9 and TRBJ2-3; 8 nucleotides agree with TRBD1. This CDR3 contains 14 residues. V trimming: 2 bases; J trimming: 4 bases; junction bases outside the gene matches: 3. Germline lookup yields CDR1 SGDLS and CDR2 YYNGEE. CDR3 bases: TGTGCCAGCAGCGTGGACAGGGCGGCAGATACGCAGTATTTT. The encoded protein is CASSVDRAADTQYF.

The chain uses TRBV29-1 and TRBJ2-4; 8 nucleotides line up with TRBD1. V shed 4 bases and J 13 bases; nucleotides not matched to a gene: 15. The CDR3 spans 14 residues. Germline CDR1 and CDR2: SQVTM and ANQGSEA. CDR3 residues: CSVGRTGPAQKQYF. Written as DNA, the CDR3 is TGCAGCGTTGGACGGACAGGGCCAGCCCAAAAACAGTACTTC.